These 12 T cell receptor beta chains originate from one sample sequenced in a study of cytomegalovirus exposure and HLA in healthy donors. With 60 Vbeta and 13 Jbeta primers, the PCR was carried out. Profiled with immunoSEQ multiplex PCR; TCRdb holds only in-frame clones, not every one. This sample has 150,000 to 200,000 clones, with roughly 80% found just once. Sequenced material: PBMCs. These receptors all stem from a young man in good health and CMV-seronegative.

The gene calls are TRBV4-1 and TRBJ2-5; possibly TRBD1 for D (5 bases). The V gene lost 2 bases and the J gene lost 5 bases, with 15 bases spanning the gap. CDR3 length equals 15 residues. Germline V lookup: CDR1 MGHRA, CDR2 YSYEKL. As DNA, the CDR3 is TGCGCCAGCAGCCAAATTGGTTGGGGCTCGGAGACCCAGTACTTC. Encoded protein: CASSQIGWGSETQYF.

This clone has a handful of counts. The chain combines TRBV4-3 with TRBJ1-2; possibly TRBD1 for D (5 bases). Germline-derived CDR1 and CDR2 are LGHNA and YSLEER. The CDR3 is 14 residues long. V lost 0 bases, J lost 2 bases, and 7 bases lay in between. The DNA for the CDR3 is TGCGCCAGCAGCCAAGACAGGGCCAACTATGGCTACACCTTC. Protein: CASSQDRANYGYTF.

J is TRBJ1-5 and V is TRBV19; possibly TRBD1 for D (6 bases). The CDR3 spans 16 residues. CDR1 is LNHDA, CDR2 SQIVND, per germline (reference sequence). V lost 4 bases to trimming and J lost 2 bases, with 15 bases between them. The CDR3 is CASSNYQGGGNQPQHF. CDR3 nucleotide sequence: TGTGCCAGTAGTAATTACCAAGGGGGTGGCAATCAGCCCCAGCATTTT. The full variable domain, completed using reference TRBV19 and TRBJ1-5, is DGGITQSPKYLFRKEGQNVTLSCEQNLNHDAMYWYRQDPGQGLRLIYYSQIVNDFQKGDIAEGYSVSREKKESFPLTVTSAQKNPTAFYLCASSNYQGGGNQPQHFGDGTRLSIL.

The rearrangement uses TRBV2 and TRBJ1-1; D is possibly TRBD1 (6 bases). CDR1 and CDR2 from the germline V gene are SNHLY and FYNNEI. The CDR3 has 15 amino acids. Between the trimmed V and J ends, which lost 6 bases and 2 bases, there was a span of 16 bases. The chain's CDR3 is CASRGTRASNTEAFF. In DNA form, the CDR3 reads TGTGCCAGCAGGGGGACACGTGCCTCTAACACTGAAGCTTTCTTT.

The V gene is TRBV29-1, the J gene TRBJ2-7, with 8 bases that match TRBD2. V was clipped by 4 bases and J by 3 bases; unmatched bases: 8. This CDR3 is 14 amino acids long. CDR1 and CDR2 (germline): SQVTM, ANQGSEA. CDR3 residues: CSVGGLAGRYEQYF. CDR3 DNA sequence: TGCAGCGTTGGGGGATTAGCGGGGCGCTACGAGCAGTACTTC.

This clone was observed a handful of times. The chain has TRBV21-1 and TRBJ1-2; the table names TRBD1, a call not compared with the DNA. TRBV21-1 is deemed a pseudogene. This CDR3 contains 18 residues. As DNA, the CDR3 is TGTGCCAGCAGCAAATTTGCGGGACAGGGACGGGCAGACTATGGCTACACCTTC. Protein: CASSKFAGQGRADYGYTF.

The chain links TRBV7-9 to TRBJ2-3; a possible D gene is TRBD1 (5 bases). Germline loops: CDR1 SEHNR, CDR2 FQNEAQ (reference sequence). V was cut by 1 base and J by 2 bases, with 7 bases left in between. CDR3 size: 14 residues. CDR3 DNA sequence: TGTGCCAGCAGCTTAGTAGGGGCCACAGATACGCAGTATTTT. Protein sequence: CASSLVGATDTQYF. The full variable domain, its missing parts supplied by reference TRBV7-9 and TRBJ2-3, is DTGVSQNPRHKITKRGQNVTFRCDPISEHNRLYWYRQTLGQGPEFLTYFQNEAQLEKSRLLSDRFSAERPKGSFSTLEIQRTEQGDSAMYLCASSLVGATDTQYFGPGTRLTVL.

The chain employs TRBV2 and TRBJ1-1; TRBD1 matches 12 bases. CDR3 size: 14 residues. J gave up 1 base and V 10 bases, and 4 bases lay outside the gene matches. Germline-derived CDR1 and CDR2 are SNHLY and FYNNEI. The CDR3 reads CANRDRGRNTEAFF. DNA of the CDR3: TGTGCCAACCGGGACAGGGGGCGGAACACTGAAGCTTTCTTT.

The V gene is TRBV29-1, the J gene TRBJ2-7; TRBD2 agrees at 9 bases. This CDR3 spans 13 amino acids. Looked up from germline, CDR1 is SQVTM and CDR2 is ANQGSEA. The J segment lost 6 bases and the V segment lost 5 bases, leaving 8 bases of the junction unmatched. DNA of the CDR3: TGCAGCGTTCAGGGACTAGCTCCTCGCGAGCAGTACTTC. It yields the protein CSVQGLAPREQYF.

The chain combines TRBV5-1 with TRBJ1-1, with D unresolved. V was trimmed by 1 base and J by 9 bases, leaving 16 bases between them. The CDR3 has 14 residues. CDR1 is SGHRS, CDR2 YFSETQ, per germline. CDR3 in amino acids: CASSLKGSVQKAFF. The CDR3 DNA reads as TGCGCCAGCAGCTTGAAAGGTTCGGTACAGAAAGCTTTCTTT.

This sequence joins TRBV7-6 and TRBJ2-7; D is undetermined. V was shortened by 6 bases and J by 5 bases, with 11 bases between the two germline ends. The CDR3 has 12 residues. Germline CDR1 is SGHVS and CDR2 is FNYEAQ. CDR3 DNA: TGTGCCAGCAGTTTGACATCAAACGAGCAGTACTTC. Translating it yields CASSLTSNEQYF.

The CDR3 DNA reads TGTGCCAGTAGAGACAGTTTTTGGGGGACCCAGTACTTC. The encoded protein is CASRDSFWGTQYF. This chain joins TRBV19 and TRBJ2-5; maybe TRBD1 (5 bases). Germline CDR1 is LNHDA and CDR2 is SQIVND (reference sequence). The CDR3 covers 13 residues. Trimming removed 6 bases from V and 7 bases from J, with 15 bases in between.